This is a list of T cell receptor beta chains from one sample in a study of blood T cell repertoires in COVID-19. Sequenced by immunoSEQ multiplex PCR; TCRdb stores in-frame clones only, minus some. The sample lists some 150,000 clones, about 85% occurring once. Source material: peripheral blood. The receptors here all came from a man aged 55 to 70 with COVID-19, enrolled during active disease. Both conserved end residues are part of each CDR3. The order of the fields is V gene, J gene, clone size, CDR3 protein. Clone size is not always given. Where it is, it says once, few, many or a class for expanded clones.

v_gene: TRBV7-2; j_gene: TRBJ2-7; abundance: .; CDR3aa: CASSPGGQGSYYEQYF
v_gene: TRBV28; j_gene: TRBJ2-1; abundance: .; CDR3aa: CASSLLGREQFF
v_gene: TRBV9; j_gene: TRBJ1-4; abundance: once; CDR3aa: CASSYTGTMNEKLFF
v_gene: TRBV18; j_gene: TRBJ1-2; abundance: .; CDR3aa: CASSPRGESDGYTF
v_gene: TRBV2; j_gene: TRBJ1-4; abundance: .; CDR3aa: CASREGQGALTNEKLFF
v_gene: TRBV5-1; j_gene: TRBJ1-3; abundance: .; CDR3aa: CASSQTGAGNTIYF
v_gene: TRBV7-8; j_gene: TRBJ2-7; abundance: .; CDR3aa: CASSSARGLASSYEQYF
v_gene: TRBV27; j_gene: TRBJ1-2; abundance: .; CDR3aa: CASGQGAGGYTF
v_gene: TRBV14; j_gene: TRBJ1-3; abundance: once; CDR3aa: CASSPGQGNTIYF
v_gene: TRBV27; j_gene: TRBJ1-2; abundance: .; CDR3aa: CASSSHDRGTGYTF